This T cell receptor (beta chain) was identified in a study of shared clonotypes between healthy human individuals. The study, taken as a whole, reports: At large depth, rarefaction still showed sorted-subset sequencing to be incomplete.

In the sorted-subset replicate PCRs, 200 ng DNA, tens of thousands of T cell genomes, was used. The assay was immunoSEQ multiplex PCR, and TCRdb's table has in-frame clones only and misses some. Here the sample spans a few million clones, roughly 95% being singletons. To note about this clone: Its antigen is undetermined.

The clonotype comes from a man aged 18 to 30 in good health. Sequenced input: naive CD4+ T cells sorted from blood. Subset in this sample: CD45RA+ positively selected.

The CDR3 region has the DNA TGTGCTAGTGGTTTGGAGAAAAAATCAGGGCCAGTGGACACCGGGGAGCTGTTTTTT. It encodes CASGLEKKSGPVDTGELFF. This chain connects TRBV12-5 to TRBJ2-2, with D possibly being TRBD1 (5 bases). The CDR3 spans 19 residues. Looked up from germline, CDR1 is LGHNT and CDR2 is FRNRAP. The V end lost 1 base, the J end lost 3 bases, and 21 bases lay between the germline ends.